This record covers a single T cell receptor beta chain. Data came from immunoSEQ multiplex PCR; TCRdb stores just in-frame clones and leaves some out. Among about 210,000 clones, about four fifths were seen once, and the ten largest hold about 12%. The CDR3 contains 17 residues. Trimming cost V 3 bases and J 5 bases; bases outside gene matches: 10. CDR1 is ENHRY and CDR2 is SYGVKD in the germline V gene. This entry is derived from a study of blood T cell repertoires in COVID-19. Study-level background: Sites in the United States, Italy and Spain provided acute and convalescent COVID-19 samples.

The sequenced material came from peripheral blood. The source is a woman aged 40-49 years with acute or convalescent COVID-19. The V call is TRBV10-3, the J call TRBJ2-1; TRBD2 matches 10 bases. The CDR3 region has the DNA TGTGCCATCAGTGACCGCGCCGGGACTAGCGACCACAATGAGCAGTTCTTC. This gives the protein CAISDRAGTSDHNEQFF.